Listed here are 16 T cell receptor beta chains from one sample, sequenced in a study of early T cells in non-severe SARS-CoV-2 infection. TCRdb called the 5' RACE reads again in MiXCR, with one record for every CDR3 protein. This table has approximately 79,000 distinct CDR3 sequences, about 12% appearing once. The sequencing sample was made of whole blood. These TCRs come from an adult who was a healthcare worker with PCR-confirmed SARS-CoV-2 infection or an uninfected control (not recorded which).

This clonotype was seen repeatedly, ten times or more. The J gene is TRBJ1-1, the V gene TRBV7-9, with 7 positions matching TRBD1. CDR3 length: 15 residues. V lost 5 bases and J lost 4; bases outside the gene matches: 10. The germline V gene has CDR1 SEHNR and CDR2 FQNEAQ (reference sequence). CDR3 residues: CASSLSDRRSTEAFF. DNA for the CDR3: TGTGCCAGCAGCCTCTCGGACAGGCGGAGCACTGAAGCTTTCTTT.

The chain uses TRBV2 and TRBJ2-1; D is unresolved. Germline CDR1 and CDR2: SNHLY and FYNNEI. The V and J ends lost 7 bases and 1 base respectively, with 8 bases between them. The length of the CDR3 is 13 residues. The CDR3 region is CASMAQSYNEQFF. The CDR3 DNA follows: TGTGCCAGCATGGCCCAATCCTACAATGAGCAGTTCTTC. Supplemented by reference TRBV2 and TRBJ2-1, the full variable domain reads EPEVTQTPSHQVTQMGQEVILRCVPISNHLYFYWYRQILGQKVEFLVSFYNNEISEKSEIFDDQFSVERPDGSNFTLKIRSTKLEDSAMYFCASMAQSYNEQFFGPGTRLTVL.

Ten or more counts support this clonotype. V gene TRBV6-5 combines with J gene TRBJ1-2; D is uncertain. Germline values: CDR1 MNHEY, CDR2 SVGAGI. With 6 bases removed from V and 3 bases from J, the gap between germline ends came to 11 bases. The CDR3 runs to 13 residues. The CDR3 DNA follows: TGTGCCAGCAGGGCCCAATCGGACTATGGCTACACCTTC. Its protein is CASRAQSDYGYTF.

The chain is built from TRBV10-1 and TRBJ2-5, with 7 positions matching TRBD1. CDR3 length equals 14 residues. J gave up 2 bases and V 3 bases, and 3 bases lay outside the gene matches. Germline V gives CDR1 WNHNN, CDR2 SYGVQD (reference sequence). The CDR3 here is CASSDGTAQETQYF. CDR3 DNA: TGCGCCAGCAGTGACGGGACAGCTCAAGAGACCCAGTACTTC.

The chain has TRBV6-5 and TRBJ1-6, with D possibly being TRBD1 (6 bases). V was shortened by 10 bases and J by 2 bases, with 9 bases between the two germline ends. CDR3 length: 13 amino acids. Per the germline V gene, CDR1 is MNHEY and CDR2 is SVGAGI. The CDR3 region has the DNA TGTGCCACCAGGGGCCCCTATAATTCACCCCTCCACTTT. Protein product: CATRGPYNSPLHF.

V gene TRBV7-2 combines with J gene TRBJ2-3; D gene unclear. Trimming left V 1 base short and J 4 bases short, with 9 bases between. CDR3 length equals 14 residues. The germline gives CDR1 SGHTA, CDR2 FQGNSA. This chain's CDR3 is CASSLVVGPDTQYF. The DNA of the CDR3 is TGTGCCAGCAGCTTAGTAGTAGGGCCAGATACGCAGTATTTT.

This clonotype was seen more than once but under ten times. The V and J genes are TRBV7-3 and TRBJ2-7, with 7 positions matching TRBD1. Unmatched junction bases numbered 5, after V lost 3 bases and J lost 6 bases. Germline-derived CDR1 and CDR2 are SGHTA and FQGTGA. The CDR3 has 13 amino acids. The CDR3 region has the DNA TGTGCCAGCAGCTTGGCAGGGGGTGGCGAGCAGTACTTC. Its translation: CASSLAGGGEQYF.

The genes are TRBV5-1 and TRBJ2-7; tentatively, D is TRBD1 or TRBD2 (6 bases each). Germline V gives CDR1 SGHRS, CDR2 YFSETQ. CDR3 length: 16 residues. With 3 bases removed from V and 2 bases from J, the gap between germline ends came to 18 bases. The CDR3: CASSWEVGQRTYEQYF. Written as DNA, the CDR3 is TGCGCCAGCAGCTGGGAGGTAGGACAGCGAACCTACGAGCAGTACTTC.

At least ten counts were recorded for this clonotype. This chain joins TRBV29-1 and TRBJ2-1; 7 positions match TRBD1. This CDR3 has 14 amino acids. Per the germline V gene, CDR1 is SQVTM and CDR2 is ANQGSEA. V was pared by 6 bases and J by 0 bases, with 5 bases of the junction left unmatched. CDR3 DNA: TGCAGCGTGGACGGGACAGCCTCCTACAATGAGCAGTTCTTC. This gives the protein CSVDGTASYNEQFF.

The sample holds a few counts of this clonotype. This chain connects TRBV20-1 to TRBJ1-5; D remains ambiguous. The CDR3 has 13 amino acids. V lost 3 bases and J lost 1, with 7 bases in between. CDR1 and CDR2 from the germline V gene are DFQATT and SNEGSKA (reference sequence). This CDR3 is CSARGDSNQPQHF. The CDR3 DNA reads TGCAGTGCTAGGGGTGACAGCAATCAGCCCCAGCATTTT.

This clonotype showed up just a few times. The chain is built from TRBV6-1 and TRBJ2-7; D possibly corresponds to TRBD2 (5 bases). V lost 2 bases and J lost 7, with 15 bases in between. In germline, CDR1 is MNHNS, CDR2 SASEGT. This CDR3 is 14 amino acids long. CDR3 amino acids: CASSEITTTGEQYF. The CDR3 bases are TGTGCCAGCAGTGAAATAACTACCACGGGGGAGCAGTACTTC.

CDR3 sequence reads: CASSPFYGDTEAFF. The CDR3 nucleotides read TGTGCCAGCAGCCCATTTTACGGGGACACTGAAGCTTTCTTT. The chain carries TRBV27 and TRBJ1-1; D ambiguous. Deletions cut 6 bases from V and 3 bases from J, with 14 bases between. The CDR3 covers 14 residues. Per germline, CDR1 MNHEY and CDR2 SMNVEV (reference sequence).

J is TRBJ1-1 and V is TRBV6-5; the D is unclear. Germline V CDR1 and CDR2: MNHEY, SVGAGI. The V end was cut by 2 bases, the J end by 7 bases, with 11 bases between. The CDR3 is made up of 13 amino acids. For the CDR3, the DNA is TGTGCCAGCAGTTACGACGCCGCCCGTGAAGCTTTCTTT. Protein: CASSYDAAREAFF.

This clonotype was picked up a small number of times. The chain couples TRBV5-1 to TRBJ2-2; no reliable D call. The CDR3 consists of 13 residues. CDR1 and CDR2 (germline): SGHRS, YFSETQ. V lost 1 base and J lost 5, with 6 bases in between. DNA of the CDR3: TGCGCCAGCAGCTTGACCCGGACCGGGGAGCTGTTTTTT. Protein product: CASSLTRTGELFF.

Ten or more counts support this clonotype. The genes are TRBV6-2 or TRBV6-3 and TRBJ2-1; D is undetermined. Trimming removed 10 bases from V and 0 bases from J, with 7 bases in between. Germline CDR1 and CDR2: MNHEY and SVGEGT. This CDR3 has 12 amino acids. CDR3 amino acids: CATTSSYNEQFF. CDR3 in DNA: TGTGCCACAACAAGCTCCTACAATGAGCAGTTCTTC.

The chain has TRBV7-9 and TRBJ2-7; 10 bases line up with TRBD2. Germline V CDR1 and CDR2: SEHNR, FQNEAQ (reference sequence). This CDR3 has 12 amino acids. The trim removed 4 bases at V and 7 bases at J, leaving 1 base unmatched. The CDR3: CASSSTSGEQYF. The DNA of the CDR3 is TGTGCCAGCAGCTCGACTAGCGGGGAGCAGTACTTC.